These 30 T cell receptor beta chains came from one sample sequenced in a study of T cell repertoires in cytomegalovirus infection. TCRdb ran MiXCR on the reads and lists one entry per CDR3 protein. The repertoire holds approximately 490,000 distinct CDR3 sequences, with approximately 11% as singletons. Material: PBMCs. All receptors come from a human donor in good health (CMV status not recorded). Some clones in this sample may be carry-over from other donors' samples.

This clonotype showed up many times. The chain is built from TRBV7-3 and TRBJ2-2; 7 bases line up with TRBD2. Trimming at V came to 2 bases and at J to 4 bases, leaving 7 bases not matched to a gene. Germline assignment: CDR1 SGHTA and CDR2 FQGTGA. CDR3 length: 16 amino acids. The CDR3 DNA reads TGTGCCAGCAGCTTACTGGCGGGAGCCTCCACCGGGGAGCTGTTTTTT. It specifies CASSLLAGASTGELFF.

This clonotype was recorded many times. This rearrangement joins TRBV19 to TRBJ2-1; the D gene is possibly TRBD1 (5 bases). The CDR3 has 15 residues. Germline V gene data show CDR1 as LNHDA and CDR2 as SQIVND (reference sequence). Trimming cost V 1 base and J 6 bases, with 13 bases left between them. CDR3 nucleotide sequence: TGTGCCAGTAGTATAGTCGTCAGGGATTCCAATGAGCAGTTCTTC. Its protein is CASSIVVRDSNEQFF.

This clonotype has a count of ten or more. The gene calls are TRBV12-3 or TRBV12-4 and TRBJ2-2; TRBD1 agrees at 10 bases. The CDR3 has 16 amino acids. V was pared by 4 bases and J by 9 bases, with 11 bases of the junction left unmatched. The CDR3 loop is CASSSGTGAPRRELFF. The CDR3 bases are TGTGCCAGCAGTTCTGGGACAGGGGCCCCTCGGCGGGAGCTGTTTTTT.

This clonotype occurred many times. This sequence joins TRBV19 and TRBJ2-1, with D perhaps matching TRBD2 (5 bases). Germline lookup yields CDR1 LNHDA and CDR2 SQIVND (reference sequence). The CDR3 is 13 amino acids. Trimming cost V 7 bases and J 0 bases, with 7 bases left between them. The CDR3 bases are TGTGCCAGTAAAGGGAGCTCCTACAATGAGCAGTTCTTC. This gives the protein CASKGSSYNEQFF. The variable domain in full, completed from reference TRBV19 and TRBJ2-1, reads DGGITQSPKYLFRKEGQNVTLSCEQNLNHDAMYWYRQDPGQGLRLIYYSQIVNDFQKGDIAEGYSVSREKKESFPLTVTSAQKNPTAFYLCASKGSSYNEQFFGPGTRLTVL.

This clonotype was recorded at least ten times. The rearrangement joins TRBV10-3 to TRBJ1-2, with D perhaps matching TRBD1 (5 bases). Trimming pared 2 bases from V and 4 bases from J, leaving 11 bases between. The germline V gene has CDR1 ENHRY and CDR2 SYGVKD. The CDR3 is 14 residues long. The CDR3 sequence is CAISEPLRAYGYTF. The CDR3 DNA follows: TGTGCCATCAGTGAGCCTCTCAGGGCCTATGGCTACACCTTC.

This clonotype was seen more than once but under ten times. The rearrangement joins TRBV28 to TRBJ2-7; maybe TRBD2 (5 bases). The V and J ends lost 5 bases and 7 bases respectively, with 12 bases between them. Germline CDR1 reads MDHEN; CDR2 reads SYDVKM. CDR3 length: 12 residues. The DNA for the CDR3 is TGTGCCAGCAGTCCCCGGACGGGGGAGCAGTACTTC. Amino acid sequence: CASSPRTGEQYF.

This clonotype came up many times. This sequence joins TRBV28 and TRBJ2-3, with 11 bases that match TRBD2. This CDR3 has 14 amino acids. V shed 6 bases, J shed 1 base, and the junction held 0 bases outside the gene matches. In germline, CDR1 is MDHEN, CDR2 SYDVKM. CDR3 sequence (DNA): TGTGCCAGCAGACTAGCGGGAGGCACAGATACGCAGTATTTT. Translation: CASRLAGGTDTQYF.

This clonotype came up many times. V gene TRBV7-2 combines with J gene TRBJ2-5, with 8 bases matching TRBD1. Germline V gene sequence: CDR1 SGHTA, CDR2 FQGNSA. Trimming cost V 6 bases and J 1 base; bases outside gene matches: 10. CDR3 length equals 16 residues. CDR3 DNA sequence: TGTGCCAGCAGGAACCTGGGACAGGAAGCCCAAGAGACCCAGTACTTC. It translates to CASRNLGQEAQETQYF.

This clonotype was counted many times. The chain combines TRBV7-2 with TRBJ1-1, with D possibly matching TRBD1 (5 bases). The CDR3 sequence is 14 residues long. Germline CDR1 SGHTA, CDR2 FQGNSA. The germline V and J ends were trimmed by 1 base and 0 bases, with 6 bases remaining between them. CDR3 nucleotides: TGTGCCAGCAGCTTAGACAGGATGAACACTGAAGCTTTCTTT. It specifies CASSLDRMNTEAFF.

The sample holds many counts of this clonotype. The V gene is TRBV11-3, the J gene TRBJ2-2; weak D call: TRBD1 (6 bases). The CDR3 extends over 14 amino acids. V lost 11 bases and J 5 bases, leaving 18 bases between the germline ends. Looked up from germline, CDR1 is SGHNT and CDR2 is YENEEA. CDR3 protein: CASQKGDRTGELFF. CDR3 coding DNA: TGTGCCTCCCAAAAGGGGGATCGGACCGGGGAGCTGTTTTTT.

This chain uses TRBV5-1 with TRBJ1-2; D gene unclear. Germline lookup yields CDR1 SGHRS and CDR2 YFSETQ. The CDR3 contains 13 residues. V lost 4 bases to trimming and J lost 4 bases, with 11 bases between them. The DNA for the CDR3 is TGCGCCAGCAGCCTACTCGACACCTATGGCTACACCTTC. Protein product: CASSLLDTYGYTF. Supplemented by reference TRBV5-1 and TRBJ1-2, the full variable domain reads KAGVTQTPRYLIKTRGQQVTLSCSPISGHRSVSWYQQTPGQGLQFLFEYFSETQRNKGNFPGRFSGRQFSNSRSEMNVSTLELGDSALYLCASSLLDTYGYTFGSGTRLTVV.

This clonotype was picked up many times. The rearrangement links TRBV7-2 to TRBJ1-2; D is unresolved. Germline values: CDR1 SGHTA, CDR2 FQGNSA. The CDR3 contains 12 residues. Trimming left V 3 bases short and J 6 bases short, with 8 bases between. The CDR3 bases are TGTGCCAGCAGCTTGGACGGACATGGCTACACCTTC. Residues: CASSLDGHGYTF.

Ten or more counts support this clonotype. V and J are TRBV6-1 and TRBJ1-4; TRBD1 aligns across 9 bases. Germline CDR1 reads MNHNS; CDR2 reads SASEGT. The V and J ends lost 6 bases and 8 bases, in that order; junction bases with no gene match: 7. The CDR3 is 14 residues long. The CDR3 bases are TGTGCCAGCAGCGTCGGACAGGGGAGCGAAAAACTGTTTTTT. It translates to CASSVGQGSEKLFF.

The rearrangement uses TRBV20-1 and TRBJ2-2; the D gene is possibly TRBD1 (5 bases). Germline V gene lookup returns CDR1 DFQATT and CDR2 SNEGSKA (reference sequence). The CDR3 is made up of 15 amino acids. V was clipped by 5 bases and J by 1 base, with 14 bases between them. The CDR3 loop reads CSARPQGENTGELFF. The DNA of the CDR3 is TGCAGTGCTCGGCCCCAGGGCGAGAACACCGGGGAGCTGTTTTTT.

This clonotype appeared a few times. The V call is TRBV6-6, the J call TRBJ2-5; weak D call: TRBD2 (5 bases). Germline CDR1 and CDR2: MNHNY and SVGAGI (reference sequence). Trimming cost V 4 bases and J 3 bases, with 15 bases left between them. This CDR3 spans 15 amino acids. This chain's CDR3 is CASSFRGQVEETQYF. The CDR3 region has the DNA TGTGCCAGCAGTTTTAGAGGGCAGGTAGAAGAGACCCAGTACTTC.

This clonotype was recorded many times. This chain links TRBV7-9 with TRBJ1-1; tentatively, D is TRBD1 (5 bases). Germline CDR1 reads SEHNR; CDR2 reads FQNEAQ (reference sequence). Trimming stripped 4 bases from V and 1 base from J, with 10 bases between. This CDR3 has 14 amino acids. The CDR3 bases are TGTGCCAGCAGCTCAAACACAGGGAACACTGAAGCTTTCTTT. Translated, it gives CASSSNTGNTEAFF.

This clonotype was observed many times. V and J are TRBV3-1 and TRBJ1-5; D is ambiguous. The CDR3 extends over 14 amino acids. V shed 0 bases and J shed 2 bases, with 5 bases lying between them. Germline V lookup: CDR1 LGHDT, CDR2 YNNKEL (reference sequence). The CDR3 here is CASSQDPRNQPQHF. Written as DNA, the CDR3 is TGTGCCAGCAGCCAAGATCCCCGCAATCAGCCCCAGCATTTT.

The chain couples TRBV20-1 to TRBJ2-6, with 7 bases identical to TRBD1. Per germline, CDR1 DFQATT and CDR2 SNEGSKA (reference sequence). Unmatched junction bases numbered 8, after V lost 6 bases and J lost 0 bases. This CDR3 has 16 residues. The DNA for the CDR3 is TGCAGTGCCCGACAGGGATCTTCCTCTGGGGCCAACGTCCTGACTTTC. Its protein is CSARQGSSSGANVLTF.

This clonotype was recorded many times. This CDR3 reads CASGPQGRDEQYF. CDR3 bases: TGTGCCAGCGGACCACAGGGACGGGACGAGCAGTACTTC. The chain employs TRBV7-2 and TRBJ2-7, with D possibly matching TRBD1 (6 bases). The V end lost 8 bases, the J end lost 5 bases, and 16 bases lay between the germline ends. Germline-derived CDR1 and CDR2 are SGHTA and FQGNSA. The CDR3 has 13 amino acids.

The chain couples TRBV3-1 to TRBJ2-7, with 9 bases lining up with TRBD1. The CDR3 loop spans 12 amino acids. Per the germline V gene, CDR1 is LGHDT and CDR2 is YNNKEL (reference sequence). V shed 10 bases, J shed 2 bases, and the junction held 3 bases outside the gene matches. CDR3 region: CATGTGTYEQYF. Written as DNA, the CDR3 is TGTGCCACCGGGACAGGGACCTACGAGCAGTACTTC.

This clonotype was found a few times. The CDR3 DNA is TGTGCCAGCTCACCACTAGGGACAGGGAGTGAAAACATTCAGTACTTC. This translates into CASSPLGTGSENIQYF. The rearrangement links TRBV18 to TRBJ2-4; 9 bases map to TRBD1. Germline CDR1 and CDR2: KGHSH and LQKENI. The CDR3 runs to 16 residues. The V gene end was trimmed by 1 base and the J gene end by 5 bases; junction bases not matched to a gene: 6.

This clonotype showed up many times. This chain connects TRBV19 to TRBJ2-1; 10 positions agree with TRBD2. With V trimmed by 1 base and J by 4 bases, 1 base remained unmatched. The CDR3 is 15 residues long. Per germline, CDR1 LNHDA and CDR2 SQIVND (reference sequence). Here the CDR3 reads CASSIASGSYNEQFF. The CDR3 DNA sequence: TGTGCCAGTAGTATAGCTAGCGGGAGTTACAATGAGCAGTTCTTC.

Only a few counts were recorded for this clonotype. The J gene is TRBJ1-4, the V gene TRBV3-1, with 7 bases identical to TRBD1. Germline V gene lookup returns CDR1 LGHDT and CDR2 YNNKEL (reference sequence). J gave up 1 base and V 2 bases, and 4 bases lay outside the gene matches. The CDR3 is 16 residues long. CDR3 nucleotide sequence: TGTGCCAGCAGCCAATCCCCAGGGGGAACTAATGAAAAACTGTTTTTT. It yields the protein CASSQSPGGTNEKLFF.

This clonotype was recorded many times. The rearrangement links TRBV12-3 or TRBV12-4 to TRBJ2-5; D call uncertain. CDR3 size: 13 residues. The germline V and J ends were trimmed by 1 base and 5 bases, with 8 bases remaining between them. The CDR3 here is CASSLVRWETQYF. The CDR3 DNA is TGTGCCAGCAGTTTAGTACGGTGGGAGACCCAGTACTTC.

This chain connects TRBV5-4 to TRBJ1-4, with 9 bases that match TRBD1. The CDR3 loop spans 15 amino acids. The V gene's germline CDR1 is SGHNT and CDR2 YYREEE (reference sequence). V lost 7 bases and J lost 4; bases outside the gene matches: 8. CDR3 sequence (DNA): TGTGCCAGCGGCCTTGGGACAGGGAGTAATGAAAAACTGTTTTTT. This encodes CASGLGTGSNEKLFF. Supplemented by reference TRBV5-4 and TRBJ1-4, the full variable domain reads ETGVTQSPTHLIKTRGQQVTLRCSSQSGHNTVSWYQQALGQGPQFIFQYYREEENGRGNFPPRFSGLQFPNYSSELNVNALELDDSALYLCASGLGTGSNEKLFFGSGTQLSVL.

The sample holds one count of this clonotype. The rearrangement joins TRBV6-8 to TRBJ2-1; 9 nucleotides line up with TRBD2. The CDR3 is made up of 14 amino acids. CDR1 MNHGY and CDR2 SAAAGT come from the germline V gene. After removal of 5 bases from V and 11 bases from J, the junction contained 10 bases not matched to a gene. CDR3 DNA: TGTGCCAGCAGTCCCTCGGCGGGAGGGAATAAGCAGTTCTTC. Amino acid sequence: CASSPSAGGNKQFF.

This clonotype turned up a few times. This chain joins TRBV23-1 and TRBJ1-2, with 7 nucleotides matching TRBD1. TRBV23-1 is given ORF status, its function remaining uncertain. V was pared by 7 bases and J by 5 bases, with 7 bases of the junction left unmatched. The CDR3 runs to 13 residues. Written as DNA, the CDR3 is TGCGCCAGCAAAGGGGGCACCACGTATGGCTACACCTTC. As protein: CASKGGTTYGYTF.

There are many counts of this clonotype. The chain combines TRBV12-3 or TRBV12-4 with TRBJ1-2; tentatively, D is TRBD1 (6 bases). Trimming shortened V by 6 bases and J by 5 bases, and 16 bases separated the two germline ends. The CDR3 runs 14 residues. CDR3 coding DNA: TGTGCCAGCAGCCCCACTGGACAGTTATATGGCTACACCTTC. Translating it yields CASSPTGQLYGYTF.

A word on this clonotype: A read error may explain this, as a much larger clone is one base away. The rearrangement joins TRBV12-3 or TRBV12-4 to TRBJ1-1; D might be TRBD1 (6 bases). The CDR3 is 14 amino acids. V gave up 5 bases and J gave up 6 bases, with 16 bases separating them. In DNA form, the CDR3 reads TGTGCCAGCAGTCTTAGTGGGGGGCAGGCTGAAGCTTTCTTT. It translates to CASSLSGGQAEAFF.

This clonotype occurred many times. V gene TRBV5-4 combines with J gene TRBJ2-2; 9 nucleotides align to TRBD2. The length of the CDR3 is 17 residues. Germline V gene lookup returns CDR1 SGHNT and CDR2 YYREEE (reference sequence). J gave up 2 bases and V 4 bases, and 9 bases lay outside the gene matches. CDR3 in DNA: TGTGCCAGCAGCCCGGTTAGCGGGGGCGCTAACACCGGGGAGCTGTTTTTT. It yields the protein CASSPVSGGANTGELFF.